Each of the 10 T cell receptor beta chains below was sequenced from the same sample in a study of blood T cells in healthy people across ages. Combining a sample-barcoded 5' primer with a J-beta primer mix, a second PCR ran for 7 to 11 cycles. A single record per CDR3 protein comes from TCRdb applying MiXCR to the 5' RACE reads. The table lists around 1,000,000 distinct CDR3 sequences, under 40% of them singletons. The sample comprised blood. Receptors were obtained from a man aged 18-30 years in good health.

The genes are TRBV15 and TRBJ1-1; 9 bases agree with TRBD1. The germline gives CDR1 LNHNV, CDR2 YYDKDF (reference sequence). With 2 bases clipped from V and 4 bases from J, the junction kept 5 bases outside the gene matches. The CDR3 covers 15 residues. The CDR3 sequence: CATSRKQGAGTEAFF. For the CDR3, the DNA is TGTGCCACCAGCAGAAAACAGGGGGCAGGCACTGAAGCTTTCTTT.

Of note for this clonotype: One junction end disagrees with the germline gene, perhaps due to a read error. The chain carries TRBV5-1 and TRBJ2-1, with 9 nucleotides matching TRBD2. The germline gives CDR1 SGHRS, CDR2 YFSETQ. CDR3 size: 15 residues. The CDR3 is CASGLALAGNNEQFF. The CDR3 region has the DNA TGCGCCAGCGGCTTGGCCCTAGCGGGGAACAATGAGCAGTTCTTC.

A few counts support this clonotype. The gene calls are TRBV20-1 and TRBJ1-4; D remains unclear. This CDR3 is 12 amino acids long. With 1 base removed from V and 8 bases from J, the gap between germline ends came to 8 bases. The V gene's germline CDR1 is DFQATT and CDR2 SNEGSKA (reference sequence). The CDR3 protein is CSARGSPEKLFF. For the CDR3, the DNA is TGCAGTGCTAGAGGATCTCCGGAAAAACTGTTTTTT.

The table lists this clonotype with a few counts. The V gene is TRBV3-1, the J gene TRBJ2-3; 9 bases match TRBD2. The CDR3 loop spans 15 amino acids. The V gene's germline CDR1 is LGHDT and CDR2 YNNKEL (reference sequence). Trimming took 1 base from V and 5 from J; bases not matched to a gene: 4. The CDR3 DNA is TGTGCCAGCAGCCAAGGGTCTAGCGGGGAAGATACGCAGTATTTT. This sequence encodes CASSQGSSGEDTQYF.

V usage is TRBV12-3 or TRBV12-4 and J usage is TRBJ2-7; 8 bases are a match to TRBD1. The ends lost 6 bases at V and 0 bases at J; junction bases unmatched: 7. The CDR3 consists of 15 residues. The CDR3 spells CASRKQGVGSYEQYF. The CDR3 DNA reads TGTGCCAGCAGAAAACAGGGGGTAGGCTCCTACGAGCAGTACTTC.

This clonotype was observed a handful of times. This chain links TRBV6-5 with TRBJ2-3, with D possibly being TRBD2 (6 bases). Germline assignment: CDR1 MNHEY and CDR2 SVGAGI. This CDR3 spans 13 amino acids. The ends were cut back, 8 bases at V and 6 bases at J, with 15 bases in the middle. CDR3 amino acids: CASCRGTGDTQYF. CDR3 in DNA: TGTGCCAGCTGTCGGGGGACGGGGGATACGCAGTATTTT.

This clonotype has only a few counts. V usage is TRBV4-3 and J usage is TRBJ2-5; 11 nucleotides align to TRBD2. Per germline, CDR1 LGHNA and CDR2 YSLEER. V dropped 1 base and J dropped 6; count of bases not matched to a gene: 7. The CDR3 spans 16 residues. The CDR3 sequence: CASSQGLSGGVKTQYF. The DNA for the CDR3 is TGCGCCAGCAGCCAAGGACTTAGCGGGGGGGTAAAGACCCAGTACTTC.

CDR3 sequence reads: CASSVEGGVNQPQHF. In DNA form, the CDR3 reads TGTGCCAGCAGCGTAGAAGGGGGCGTGAATCAGCCCCAGCATTTT. This chain uses TRBV9 with TRBJ1-5; the match to TRBD1 covers 7 bases. CDR3 length: 15 residues. The ends lost 0 bases at V and 4 bases at J; junction bases unmatched: 4. Germline V lookup: CDR1 SGDLS, CDR2 YYNGEE.

This clonotype was detected only a few times. The chain recombines TRBV20-1 with TRBJ2-1, with TRBD1 matching over 7 bases. The CDR3 is made up of 13 amino acids. Germline trimming cut 5 bases from V and 6 bases from J; bases unmatched to any gene: 7. The germline CDR1 and CDR2 sequences are DFQATT and SNEGSKA (reference sequence). The CDR3: CSASPGTANEQFF. CDR3 nucleotides: TGCAGTGCTTCCCCCGGGACAGCCAATGAGCAGTTCTTC.

This clonotype was counted a few times. The chain is built from TRBV6-2 or TRBV6-3 and TRBJ1-1, with 7 bases fitting TRBD1. Germline values: CDR1 MNHEY, CDR2 SVGEGT. The V gene end was trimmed by 7 bases and the J gene end by 4 bases; junction bases not matched to a gene: 9. The CDR3 runs 14 residues. CDR3 in DNA: TGTGCCAGCACCCTAACAGGGGCCCTCACTGAAGCTTTCTTT. Its protein is CASTLTGALTEAFF.